The TCR beta chain described here comes from a study of blood T cell repertoires in COVID-19. Per the study methods: It was from reference gene primer amplification that nucleated cell counts were estimated. Profiling relied on immunoSEQ multiplex PCR, and the TCRdb table lists in-frame clones only, not all of them. V and J calls plus clone size are reproduced from that table; the DNA served to infer D and trimming. The data contain about 180,000 clones, approximately 87% of them singletons. The CDR3 is 16 amino acids. Germline lookup yields CDR1 MDHEN and CDR2 SYDVKM. The V segment lost 4 bases and the J segment 7 bases; nucleotides outside the gene matches: 16.

Sequencing input: peripheral blood. The chain combines TRBV28 with TRBJ2-7; 7 bases match TRBD2. This TCR derives from a woman aged 70-85 years with COVID-19, enrolled during active disease. This chain's CDR3 is CASSSVGAGYAGEQYF. Written as DNA, the CDR3 is TGTGCCAGCAGTTCTGTTGGAGCGGGATACGCGGGGGAGCAGTACTTC.